One T cell receptor beta chain is described in this entry. Patients had resection for synchronous oligometastatic disease or delayed recurrence of a solitary brain metastasis. Exclusion applied to any patient with a history of multiple malignancies. Guided by marked H&E slides, tumor areas were macrodissected from five unstained, deparaffinized roughly 9.8 um sections. The entry originates in a study of T cells in lung cancer brain metastases. About the study: No interval therapy was given to about 90% of the roughly 20 patients.

Generated by immunoSEQ multiplex PCR, the TCRdb table keeps only in-frame clones and is missing some. This repertoire shows 2,000 to 2,500 clones, over 85% found once; its top ten account for around 5%. The CDR3 is 14 residues long. Per germline, CDR1 LGHNA and CDR2 YSLEER. V lost 1 base and J lost 6, with 10 bases in between. Sample: tumor tissue from the primary lung tumor. This TCR was sampled from a young woman with non-small cell lung cancer. The chain carries TRBV4-3 and TRBJ2-1; D not resolved. The CDR3 bases are TGCGCCAGCAGCCAAGGAAGGCGGAGCAATGAGCAGTTCTTC. Protein product: CASSQGRRSNEQFF.